This paragraph covers one T cell receptor (beta chain) sequence. The target of this receptor is not known. No much larger clone exists at a distance of one base, and base qualities are not known. The sample's time point label, decoded: baseline before first vaccination. The sample's treatment or condition label is to be understood as: meningococcal conjugate vaccine given as trial control. Vaccinee samples came from UK trials COV001 and COV002, including a single-blind randomized controlled phase 2/3 trial of AZD1222 (ChAdOx1 nCoV-19) in healthy adults. For TCRbeta chain sequencing, PBMC samples were collected from trial participants at day 0 and at day 28 after the second dose. Trimming leaves V shorter by 3 bases and J shorter by 5 bases, with the junction holding 9 bases beyond the gene matches. The CDR3, cysteine through phenylalanine, is 15 amino acids long. Only the CDR3 DNA stays, 45 bases, in frame from base 1. In the germline V gene, CDR1 corresponds to MNHEY and CDR2 to SVGAGI.

The sample belongs to a study of T cell responses to AZD1222 COVID-19 vaccine (dated by TCRdb to the early 2020s). About the investigation overall: A total of 240 or so trial participants underwent TCR sequencing, of whom nearly 210 had received two doses of AZD1222 and approximately 26 had received two doses of the MenACWY control vaccine. Trial participants were enrolled by age into subgroups of 18-55, 56-69 and 70-plus years, and roughly 150, 30 and 60 TCR-sequenced participants, respectively, were included in these subgroups. Points the paper makes about the study in general: The whole spike protein was spanned by vaccine-associated CD4 TCRs, and dominant responses were seen in regions 160-218 and 743-854. Nearly half of unique spike-specific TCRs reportedly recognized epitopes outside regions mutated in the B.1.351 and B.1.1.7 variants. Conclusions about previously exposed vaccinees are limited, since just five to seven AZD1222 recipients were seropositive for SARS-CoV-2 at baseline. Because no day 14 peak-response samples were available, repertoires were characterized only after the peak T cell response. The 56-69-year group was small, and its depth increase did not reach significance, likely because of low power. A significant rise in spike-specific TCR breadth and depth was observed after two AZD1222 doses relative to day 0 and relative to MenACWY recipients. Most participants were white British and females outnumbered males, and the authors suggested that clonal diversity may have been underestimated.

The CDR3 regions of human TCRbeta chains were analyzed by immunosequencing. From the authors' description of their analysis: TCRs in the repertoires were matched against a reference library of SARS-CoV-2-specific TCRs that had been generated with the MIRA antigen-specificity platform. Breadth was defined as the fraction of unique TCRs that were SARS-CoV-2-associated, and depth was defined as the fraction of total T cells that were SARS-CoV-2-associated. Using the MIRA data, each spike-specific TCR was assigned both to the spike region to which the TCR was reactive and to a CD4 or CD8 class. Log10-transformed breadth and depth values were compared by one-way ANOVA with Sidak's multiple comparisons tests. As stored in TCRdb, this immuneACCESS dataset retains in-frame rearrangements with V and J assigned. A fraction of the clones does not appear; measured against another copy, unresolved V genes explain less than half of the discrepancy, and the remainder lacks a known reason. V and J calls and clone size are copied from that table; D and trimming were computed from the DNA. The sample table holds more than 140,000 clones, of which roughly 93% were seen once. The ten largest account for approximately 0.96% of the sample.

The sequence came from an adult in good health. This chain joins TRBV6-5 to TRBJ1-2, with 7 bases matching TRBD1. The specimen was peripheral blood, collected on day 0 of MenACWY control vaccination. The CDR3 protein: CASSYDSRDSYGYTF. The bases read TGTGCCAGCAGTTATGATTCGAGGGACAGTTATGGCTACACCTTC.